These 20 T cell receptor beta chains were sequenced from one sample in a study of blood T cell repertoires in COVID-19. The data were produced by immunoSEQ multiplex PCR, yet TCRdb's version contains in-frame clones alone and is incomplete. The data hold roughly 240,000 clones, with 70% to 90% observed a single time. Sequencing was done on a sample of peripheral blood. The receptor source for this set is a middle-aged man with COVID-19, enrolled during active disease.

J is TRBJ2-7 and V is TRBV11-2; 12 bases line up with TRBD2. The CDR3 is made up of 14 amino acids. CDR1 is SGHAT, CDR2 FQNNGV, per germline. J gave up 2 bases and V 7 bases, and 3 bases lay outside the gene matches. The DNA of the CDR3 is TGTGCCAGCACGGGACTAGCGGGCCCCTACGAGCAGTACTTC. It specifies CASTGLAGPYEQYF. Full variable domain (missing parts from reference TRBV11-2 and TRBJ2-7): EAGVAQSPRYKIIEKRQSVAFWCNPISGHATLYWYQQILGQGPKLLIQFQNNGVVDDSQLPKDRFSAERLKGVDSTLKIQPAKLEDSAVYLCASTGLAGPYEQYFGPGTRLTVT.

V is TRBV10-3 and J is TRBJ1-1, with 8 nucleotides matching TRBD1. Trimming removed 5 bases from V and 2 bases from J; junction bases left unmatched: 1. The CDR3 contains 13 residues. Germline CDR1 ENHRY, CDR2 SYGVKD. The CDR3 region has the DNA TGTGCCATCAGTCCAGGGGGCAACACTGAAGCTTTCTTT. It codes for CAISPGGNTEAFF.

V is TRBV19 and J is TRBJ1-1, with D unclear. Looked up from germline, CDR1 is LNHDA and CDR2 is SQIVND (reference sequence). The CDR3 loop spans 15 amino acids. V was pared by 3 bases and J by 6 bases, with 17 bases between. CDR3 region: CASSIAPGGLAEAFF. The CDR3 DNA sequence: TGTGCCAGTAGTATTGCCCCAGGAGGGCTCGCTGAAGCTTTCTTT.

This CDR3 reads CASSQDGRRQGNTIYF. CDR3 coding DNA: TGCGCCAGCAGCCAAGATGGGCGACGGCAGGGAAACACCATATATTTT. The chain carries TRBV4-1 and TRBJ1-3; D unclear. Trimming took 0 bases from V and 4 from J, leaving 13 bases between them. This CDR3 is 16 amino acids long. From germline, CDR1 is MGHRA and CDR2 YSYEKL.

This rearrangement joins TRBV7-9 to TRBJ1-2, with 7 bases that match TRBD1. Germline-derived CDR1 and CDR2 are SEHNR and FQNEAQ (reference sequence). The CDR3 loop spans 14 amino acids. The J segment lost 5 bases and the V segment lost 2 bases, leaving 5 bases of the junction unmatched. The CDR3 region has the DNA TGTGCCAGCAGCTTACAGGGGGTTGGTTATGGCTACACCTTC. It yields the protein CASSLQGVGYGYTF.

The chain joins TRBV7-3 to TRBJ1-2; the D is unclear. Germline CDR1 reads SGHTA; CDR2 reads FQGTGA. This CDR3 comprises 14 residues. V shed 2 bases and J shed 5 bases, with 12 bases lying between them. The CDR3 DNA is TGTGCCAGCAGCTTAGGAGCCGGTGGGTATGGCTACACCTTC. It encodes CASSLGAGGYGYTF.

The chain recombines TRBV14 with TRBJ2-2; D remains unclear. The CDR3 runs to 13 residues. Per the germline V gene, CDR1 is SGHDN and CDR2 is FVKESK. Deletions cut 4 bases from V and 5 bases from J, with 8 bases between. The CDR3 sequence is CASSRGTTGELFF. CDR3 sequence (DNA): TGTGCCAGCAGCCGAGGTACGACCGGGGAGCTGTTTTTT. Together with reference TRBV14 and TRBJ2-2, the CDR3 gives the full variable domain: EAGVTQFPSHSVIEKGQTVTLRCDPISGHDNLYWYRRVMGKEIKFLLHFVKESKQDESGMPNNRFLAERTGGTYSTLKVQPAELEDSGVYFCASSRGTTGELFFGEGSRLTVL.

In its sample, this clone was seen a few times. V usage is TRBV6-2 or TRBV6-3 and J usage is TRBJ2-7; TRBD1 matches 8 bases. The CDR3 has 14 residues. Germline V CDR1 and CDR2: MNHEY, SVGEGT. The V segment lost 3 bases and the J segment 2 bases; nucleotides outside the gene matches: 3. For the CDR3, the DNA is TGTGCCAGCAGTTATTCGACAGGGGCCTACGAGCAGTACTTC. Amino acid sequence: CASSYSTGAYEQYF.

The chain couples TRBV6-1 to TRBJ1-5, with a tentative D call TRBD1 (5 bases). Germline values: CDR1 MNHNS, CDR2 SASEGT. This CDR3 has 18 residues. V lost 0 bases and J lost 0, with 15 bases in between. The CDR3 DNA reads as TGTGCCAGCAGTGAAGCGTCGACAGCCTCTTATAGCAATCAGCCCCAGCATTTT. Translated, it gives CASSEASTASYSNQPQHF.

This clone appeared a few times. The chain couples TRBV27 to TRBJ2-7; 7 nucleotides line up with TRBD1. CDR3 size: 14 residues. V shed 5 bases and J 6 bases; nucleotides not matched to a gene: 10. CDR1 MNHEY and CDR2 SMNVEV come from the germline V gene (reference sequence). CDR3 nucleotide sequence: TGTGCCAGCAGTCTGGGGACAGAACCCCGCGAGCAGTACTTC. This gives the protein CASSLGTEPREQYF.

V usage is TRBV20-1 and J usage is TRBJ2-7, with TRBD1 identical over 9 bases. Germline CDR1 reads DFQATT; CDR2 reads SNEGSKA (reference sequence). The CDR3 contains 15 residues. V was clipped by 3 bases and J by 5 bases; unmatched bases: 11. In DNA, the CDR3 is TGCAGTGCTAGTAGGGTACAGGGGGCAGGCGACGAGCAGTACTTC. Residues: CSASRVQGAGDEQYF.

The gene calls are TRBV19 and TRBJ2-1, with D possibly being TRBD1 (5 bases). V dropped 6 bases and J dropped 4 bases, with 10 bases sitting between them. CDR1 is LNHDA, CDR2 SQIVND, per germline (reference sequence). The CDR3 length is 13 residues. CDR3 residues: CASSPDTYNEQFF. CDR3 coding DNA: TGTGCCAGTAGCCCGGACACTTACAATGAGCAGTTCTTC.

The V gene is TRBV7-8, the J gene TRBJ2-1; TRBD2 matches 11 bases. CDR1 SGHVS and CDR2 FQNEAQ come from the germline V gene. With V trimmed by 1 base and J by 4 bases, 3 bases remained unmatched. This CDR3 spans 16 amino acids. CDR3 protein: CASSLGTSGRYNEQFF. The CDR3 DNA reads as TGTGCCAGCAGCTTAGGGACTAGCGGGCGATACAATGAGCAGTTCTTC.

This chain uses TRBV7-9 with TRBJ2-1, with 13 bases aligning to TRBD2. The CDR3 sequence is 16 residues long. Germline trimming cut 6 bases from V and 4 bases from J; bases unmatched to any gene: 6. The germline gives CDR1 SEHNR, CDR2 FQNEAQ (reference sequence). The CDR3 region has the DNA TGTGCCAGCAGGGAGACTAGCGGGGGGTGGTACAATGAGCAGTTCTTC. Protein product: CASRETSGGWYNEQFF.

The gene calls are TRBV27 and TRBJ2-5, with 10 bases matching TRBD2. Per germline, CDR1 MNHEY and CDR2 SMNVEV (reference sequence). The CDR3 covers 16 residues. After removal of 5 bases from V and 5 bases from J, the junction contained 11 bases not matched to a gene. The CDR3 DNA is TGTGCCAGCAGTCCAATTACTAGCGGGGATCTTGAGACCCAGTACTTC. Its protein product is CASSPITSGDLETQYF.

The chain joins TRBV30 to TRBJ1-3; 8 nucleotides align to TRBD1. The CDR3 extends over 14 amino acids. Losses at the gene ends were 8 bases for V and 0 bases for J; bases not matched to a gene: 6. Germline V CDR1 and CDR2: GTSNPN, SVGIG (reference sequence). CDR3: CAQQGDRSGNTIYF. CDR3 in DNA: TGTGCCCAACAGGGGGATCGCTCTGGAAACACCATATATTTT.

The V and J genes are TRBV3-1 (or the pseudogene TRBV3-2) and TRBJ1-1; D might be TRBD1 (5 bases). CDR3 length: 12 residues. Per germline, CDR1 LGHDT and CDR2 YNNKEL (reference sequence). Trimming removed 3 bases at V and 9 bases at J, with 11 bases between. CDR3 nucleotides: TGTGCCAGCAGCCATCTTGCGGGGCAAGCTTTCTTT. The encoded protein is CASSHLAGQAFF.

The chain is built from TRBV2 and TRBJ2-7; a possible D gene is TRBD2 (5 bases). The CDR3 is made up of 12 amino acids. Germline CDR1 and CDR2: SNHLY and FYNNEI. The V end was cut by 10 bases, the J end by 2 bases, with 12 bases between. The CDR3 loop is CATSNGAYEQYF. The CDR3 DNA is TGTGCCACAAGTAACGGGGCCTACGAGCAGTACTTC.

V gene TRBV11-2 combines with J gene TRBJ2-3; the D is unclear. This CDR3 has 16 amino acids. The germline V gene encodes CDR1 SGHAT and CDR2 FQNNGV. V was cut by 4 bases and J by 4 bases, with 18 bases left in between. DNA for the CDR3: TGTGCCAGCAGCTCAGAACTGCGGTGGGTTGCAGATACGCAGTATTTT. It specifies CASSSELRWVADTQYF.

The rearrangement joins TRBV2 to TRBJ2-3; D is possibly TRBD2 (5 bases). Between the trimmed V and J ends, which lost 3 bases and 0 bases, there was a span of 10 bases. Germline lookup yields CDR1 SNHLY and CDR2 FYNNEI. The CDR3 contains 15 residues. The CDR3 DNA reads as TGTGCCAGCAGTGATCGCGGGTCTAGCACAGATACGCAGTATTTT. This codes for CASSDRGSSTDTQYF.